These 22 T cell receptor beta chains share one sample of origin, sequenced in a study of control samples from healthy donors and cancer patients. Method: immunoSEQ multiplex PCR; TCRdb's copy keeps in-frame clones and lacks some. This table holds 130,000 or so clones, 80% to 90% found once. Material: blood. Receptors were obtained from a man aged 40-50 years in good health.

This chain connects TRBV6-5 to TRBJ1-2; TRBD1 might be the D (5 bases). Trimming took 0 bases from V and 4 from J, leaving 12 bases between them. Germline CDR1 and CDR2: MNHEY and SVGAGI. This CDR3 has 15 residues. The CDR3: CASSYSRRGIYGYTF. CDR3 nucleotide sequence: TGTGCCAGCAGTTACTCAAGGAGGGGAATCTATGGCTACACCTTC.

V usage is TRBV7-2 and J usage is TRBJ1-5, with D perhaps TRBD1 (5 bases). The germline V gene encodes CDR1 SGHTA and CDR2 FQGNSA. Trimming stripped 5 bases from V and 7 bases from J, with 18 bases between. The CDR3 covers 15 residues. The CDR3 sequence: CASSQWTPGGQPQHF. The CDR3 coding sequence is TGTGCCAGCAGCCAGTGGACCCCGGGGGGGCAGCCCCAGCATTTT.

The DNA of the CDR3 is TGCAGCGTTGAGGGCAGGTATAATGAAAAACTGTTTTTT. It translates to CSVEGRYNEKLFF. The genes are TRBV29-1 and TRBJ1-4; no reliable D call. Germline V lookup: CDR1 SQVTM, CDR2 ANQGSEA. The ends were cut back, 3 bases at V and 4 bases at J, with 9 bases in the middle. The CDR3 covers 13 residues.

The chain links TRBV18 to TRBJ1-2; the match to TRBD1 covers 7 bases. This CDR3 spans 17 amino acids. From germline, CDR1 is KGHSH and CDR2 LQKENI. V was pared by 0 bases and J by 3 bases, with 10 bases of the junction left unmatched. The CDR3 spells CASSPPYPGGFHYGYTF. Here the CDR3 DNA reads TGTGCCAGCTCACCACCCTACCCAGGGGGGTTTCACTATGGCTACACCTTC.

V usage is TRBV3-1 (or the pseudogene TRBV3-2) and J usage is TRBJ2-3; D possibly corresponds to TRBD2 (6 bases). The germline V gene has CDR1 LGHDT and CDR2 YNNKEL (reference sequence). The length of the CDR3 is 17 residues. V dropped 5 bases and J dropped 3 bases, with 21 bases sitting between them. Here the CDR3 reads CASSGSGGIGFTDTQYF. The CDR3 DNA sequence: TGTGCCAGCAGCGGTAGTGGCGGGATAGGCTTTACAGATACGCAGTATTTT.

This clone was found once. The chain recombines TRBV24-1 with TRBJ2-3; 7 bases are a match to TRBD2. The V and J ends lost 5 bases and 3 bases, in that order; junction bases with no gene match: 1. Germline values: CDR1 KGHDR, CDR2 SFDVKD. The CDR3 has 13 amino acids. The CDR3 is CATSGGGTDTQYF. The DNA for the CDR3 is TGTGCCACCAGTGGGGGAGGGACAGATACGCAGTATTTT.

This clone was picked up a small number of times. The V gene is TRBV25-1, the J gene TRBJ1-6; D ambiguous. Germline V lookup: CDR1 MGHDK, CDR2 SYGVNS. The germline V and J ends were trimmed by 6 bases and 5 bases, with 8 bases remaining between them. The CDR3 has 13 residues. DNA for the CDR3: TGTGCCAGCAGGACATTCGATAATTCACCCCTCCACTTT. It is translated as CASRTFDNSPLHF.

The rearrangement links TRBV7-7 to TRBJ2-1; 10 nucleotides line up with TRBD2. The junction had 12 bases not matched to a gene; V was cut back by 5 bases and J by 5 bases. CDR3 length equals 17 residues. Germline V lookup: CDR1 SSHAT, CDR2 FNYEAQ (reference sequence). The CDR3, as DNA: TGTGCCAGCAGCACCGATTCTAGCGGGGGTATCAACAATGAGCAGTTCTTC. It codes for CASSTDSSGGINNEQFF.

The rearrangement uses TRBV10-3 and TRBJ1-1; D unresolved. From germline, CDR1 is ENHRY and CDR2 SYGVKD. The V and J ends lost 0 bases and 5 bases respectively, with 10 bases between them. The CDR3 loop spans 14 amino acids. CDR3 residues: CAISESNRWTEAFF. The CDR3 DNA sequence: TGTGCCATCAGTGAGTCGAACAGATGGACTGAAGCTTTCTTT.

V and J are TRBV29-1 and TRBJ1-4; possibly TRBD1 for D (6 bases). Germline V gene sequence: CDR1 SQVTM, CDR2 ANQGSEA. V dropped 4 bases and J dropped 8 bases, with 11 bases sitting between them. The CDR3 covers 12 residues. This CDR3 is CSVGRRGEKLFF. CDR3 nucleotide sequence: TGCAGCGTTGGACGGAGGGGGGAAAAACTGTTTTTT.

This chain connects TRBV9 to TRBJ2-1; 7 nucleotides align to TRBD2. The CDR3 covers 17 residues. The junction had 9 bases not matched to a gene; V was cut back by 0 bases and J by 3 bases. Germline lookup yields CDR1 SGDLS and CDR2 YYNGEE. The CDR3 region has the DNA TGTGCCAGCAGCGTAGGTATGGGACTACTTCTCTACAATGAGCAGTTCTTC. Protein sequence: CASSVGMGLLLYNEQFF.

The rearrangement links TRBV7-6 to TRBJ2-5; D may be TRBD1 (6 bases). Trimming removed 4 bases from V and 7 bases from J, with 16 bases in between. The germline V gene has CDR1 SGHVS and CDR2 FNYEAQ. CDR3 length: 14 residues. The CDR3: CASSSSTGPGTQYF. As DNA, the CDR3 is TGTGCCAGCAGCTCCTCGACAGGTCCGGGGACCCAGTACTTC.

CDR3 bases: TGCGCCAGCAGCCCCGACAGGGTCACAGATACGCAGTATTTT. Its translation is CASSPDRVTDTQYF. The V call is TRBV10-1, the J call TRBJ2-3; TRBD1 aligns across 7 bases. With 6 bases clipped from V and 2 bases from J, the junction kept 5 bases outside the gene matches. This CDR3 has 14 amino acids. The germline gives CDR1 WNHNN, CDR2 SYGVQD (reference sequence).

About this clone: Distinct nucleotide sequences in the sample also encode this CDR3. The chain recombines TRBV6-6 with TRBJ1-2; a weak D match, TRBD1 (5 bases). CDR3 length equals 13 residues. The germline CDR1 and CDR2 sequences are MNHNY and SVGAGI (reference sequence). The germline V and J ends were trimmed by 6 bases and 3 bases, with 11 bases remaining between them. The CDR3 DNA is TGTGCCAGCAGCCCCACGGGGGACTATGGCTACACCTTC. It codes for CASSPTGDYGYTF.

This chain connects TRBV7-9 to TRBJ2-7, with D perhaps TRBD2 (5 bases). Germline loops: CDR1 SEHNR, CDR2 FQNEAQ (reference sequence). The CDR3 runs to 14 residues. Deletions cut 4 bases from V and 3 bases from J, with 13 bases between. In DNA, the CDR3 is TGTGCCAGCAGCTCTCGTGAGCGGCTCTACGAGCAGTACTTC. This sequence encodes CASSSRERLYEQYF.

This clone was detected a few times. The chain has TRBV24-1 and TRBJ1-2, with no clear D. V was pared by 3 bases and J by 4 bases, with 5 bases between. Germline V gene sequence: CDR1 KGHDR, CDR2 SFDVKD. The CDR3 contains 12 residues. In DNA, the CDR3 is TGTGCCACCAGTGATCCCATCTATGGCTACACCTTC. Translating it yields CATSDPIYGYTF.

The chain recombines TRBV7-9 with TRBJ2-5; 12 nucleotides agree with TRBD2. V gave up 9 bases and J gave up 3 bases; unmatched junction bases: 17. This CDR3 contains 18 residues. Germline CDR1 is SEHNR and CDR2 is FQNEAQ (reference sequence). CDR3 loop: CASQPEGPLAGGKETQYF. The CDR3 DNA follows: TGTGCCAGTCAACCAGAGGGGCCCCTAGCGGGGGGGAAAGAGACCCAGTACTTC.

The chain links TRBV4-1 to TRBJ1-2; TRBD1 is a possible D gene (6 bases). The CDR3 has 16 amino acids. Germline assignment: CDR1 MGHRA and CDR2 YSYEKL. Deletions cut 0 bases from V and 5 bases from J, with 16 bases between. In DNA form, the CDR3 reads TGCGCCAGCAGCCAAGAGGGGGCAGGGTTAAGATATGGCTACACCTTC. Translation: CASSQEGAGLRYGYTF.

This clone showed up just once. One end of the junction varies from germline; a read error may be responsible. The chain couples TRBV9 to TRBJ2-2; the D is unclear. This CDR3 is 14 amino acids long. From germline, CDR1 is SGDLS and CDR2 YYNGEE. CDR3 protein: CVSSVNSNTGELFF. The CDR3 nucleotides read TGTGTCAGCAGCGTAAATTCGAACACCGGGGAGCTGTTTTTT.

The V and J genes are TRBV21-1 and TRBJ1-5. TRBV21-1 is a listed pseudogene. The CDR3 has 14 residues. The CDR3 nucleotides read TGTGCCAGCAGCAAAAAAGGTGACAATCAGCCCCAGCATTTT. Protein product: CASSKKGDNQPQHF.

For this clone: Germline and junction disagree at one end, which may indicate a read error. The V gene is TRBV10-2, the J gene TRBJ1-6; 9 positions match TRBD1. The CDR3 runs to 12 residues. Germline CDR1 WSHSY, CDR2 SAAADI. The CDR3 bases are TGCGCCAGCAGTGAGTTAAGGGACAGGGTCGTTTTT. This translates into CASSELRDRVVF.

The rearrangement uses TRBV18 and TRBJ2-1; a possible D gene is TRBD1 (5 bases). The CDR3 spans 16 residues. Germline lookup yields CDR1 KGHSH and CDR2 LQKENI. V was trimmed by 2 bases and J by 5 bases, leaving 16 bases between them. For the CDR3, the DNA is TGTGCCAGCTCACCAGCAGGGTACCTTATAGACAATGAGCAGTTCTTC. The encoded protein is CASSPAGYLIDNEQFF.